Shown below are 22 T cell receptor beta chains from a single sample sequenced in a study of CD8 T cells in Susac syndrome. Random hexamers were used to reverse transcribe an amount of roughly 0.45 to 1 ug RNA. TCRdb itself ran the immunoSEQ multiplex PCR reads through MiXCR, one entry per CDR3 protein. The data contain around 170,000 distinct CDR3 sequences, approximately 96% of them singletons. Sequenced: CD4+ T cells from PBMCs. These receptors all stem from a human donor with Susac syndrome.

This sequence joins TRBV5-6 and TRBJ1-5; the D gene is possibly TRBD1 (5 bases). Trimming took 3 bases from V and 6 from J, leaving 13 bases between them. Germline V lookup: CDR1 SGHDT, CDR2 YYEEEE. There are 14 residues in the CDR3. The CDR3 sequence: CASSSAGTGQPQHF. The DNA for the CDR3 is TGTGCCAGCAGCTCTGCGGGGACGGGTCAGCCCCAGCATTTT.

The chain recombines TRBV30 with TRBJ1-6; no firm D call. Trimming stripped 3 bases from V and 7 bases from J, with 10 bases between. Germline values: CDR1 GTSNPN, CDR2 SVGIG (reference sequence). This CDR3 has 13 residues. The CDR3, as DNA: TGTGCCTGGAGAACAACGGTAAATTCACCCCTCCACTTT. Residues: CAWRTTVNSPLHF.

V and J are TRBV4-1 and TRBJ2-6; D gene uncertain. Germline V gives CDR1 MGHRA, CDR2 YSYEKL. The CDR3 runs 15 residues. Trimming took 0 bases from V and 0 from J, leaving 3 bases between them. The CDR3 sequence is CASSQETSGANVLTF. In DNA form, the CDR3 reads TGCGCCAGCAGCCAAGAAACCTCTGGGGCCAACGTCCTGACTTTC.

This clonotype was observed a single time. The chain couples TRBV20-1 to TRBJ1-5; D gene unclear. Trimming pared 0 bases from V and 1 base from J, leaving 4 bases between. The CDR3 loop spans 13 amino acids. Per germline, CDR1 DFQATT and CDR2 SNEGSKA (reference sequence). The CDR3 bases are TGCAGTGCTAGAGATCAGAGCAATCAGCCCCAGCATTTT. It codes for CSARDQSNQPQHF.

This chain uses TRBV11-1 with TRBJ1-1, with no clear D. The CDR3 covers 14 residues. V was cut by 2 bases and J by 6 bases, with 13 bases left in between. Per the germline V gene, CDR1 is SGHAT and CDR2 is FQDESV (reference sequence). The CDR3 DNA sequence: TGTGCCAGCAGCTTAATCCGCAGTGGGGCTGAAGCTTTCTTT. As protein: CASSLIRSGAEAFF.

The chain uses TRBV6-4 and TRBJ2-3; D unclear. In germline, CDR1 is MRHNA, CDR2 SNTAGT. CDR3 size: 13 residues. V lost 6 bases and J 4 bases, leaving 11 bases between the germline ends. The CDR3: CASSPGSPDTQYF. For the CDR3, the DNA is TGTGCCAGCAGCCCTGGATCTCCAGATACGCAGTATTTT.

The J gene is TRBJ1-1, the V gene TRBV7-9; D remains unclear. CDR1 is SEHNR and CDR2 is FQNEAQ in the germline V gene (reference sequence). The length of the CDR3 is 14 residues. The V end was cut by 2 bases, the J end by 2 bases, with 9 bases between. The CDR3 sequence: CASSLRARNTEAFF. The CDR3 DNA sequence: TGTGCCAGCAGCTTAAGGGCCAGAAACACTGAAGCTTTCTTT.

This chain joins TRBV6-5 and TRBJ2-7; D ambiguous. Germline V gene sequence: CDR1 MNHEY, CDR2 SVGAGI. CDR3 length: 12 residues. Trimming took off 6 bases at V and 7 bases at J, with 13 bases between the two ends. The CDR3 DNA is TGTGCCAGCAGATCCTTTGTCAGGGAGCAGTACTTC. It codes for CASRSFVREQYF.

The CDR3 is CSASRQTQPQHF. In nucleotides, the CDR3 is TGCAGTGCTAGCAGACAGACGCAGCCCCAGCATTTT. The chain combines TRBV20-1 with TRBJ1-5; weak D call: TRBD1 (5 bases). The CDR3 totals 12 residues. The V and J ends lost 3 bases and 7 bases respectively, with 10 bases between them. In germline, CDR1 is DFQATT, CDR2 SNEGSKA (reference sequence).

J is TRBJ1-5 and V is TRBV2; D remains unclear. Trimming pared 2 bases from V and 6 bases from J, leaving 11 bases between. This CDR3 has 14 residues. CDR1 SNHLY and CDR2 FYNNEI come from the germline V gene. The CDR3 DNA follows: TGTGCCAGCAGTGAAAGGGTAACGGGTCAGCCCCAGCATTTT. The encoded protein is CASSERVTGQPQHF. The full variable domain, in which reference TRBV2 and TRBJ1-5 provide the parts outside the CDR3, is EPEVTQTPSHQVTQMGQEVILRCVPISNHLYFYWYRQILGQKVEFLVSFYNNEISEKSEIFDDQFSVERPDGSNFTLKIRSTKLEDSAMYFCASSERVTGQPQHFGDGTRLSIL.

The sample holds one count of this clonotype. V gene TRBV3-1 combines with J gene TRBJ2-5; 9 bases agree with TRBD2. This CDR3 is 16 amino acids long. Trimming removed 4 bases from V and 5 bases from J; junction bases left unmatched: 11. Germline assignment: CDR1 LGHDT and CDR2 YNNKEL (reference sequence). This chain's CDR3 is CASSPRLGGGVETQYF. The CDR3 DNA sequence: TGTGCCAGCAGCCCTCGACTAGGCGGGGGGGTGGAGACCCAGTACTTC.

The CDR3 is CSASLAGIGETQYF. CDR3 bases: TGCAGTGCTTCACTAGCGGGGATAGGAGAGACCCAGTACTTC. The gene calls are TRBV20-1 and TRBJ2-5, with 10 bases aligning to TRBD2. The CDR3 length is 14 residues. The V gene end was trimmed by 5 bases and the J gene end by 4 bases; junction bases not matched to a gene: 7. Germline assignment: CDR1 DFQATT and CDR2 SNEGSKA (reference sequence).

This clonotype was detected once. J is TRBJ2-2 and V is TRBV5-4; D may be TRBD1 (5 bases). The germline CDR1 and CDR2 sequences are SGHNT and YYREEE (reference sequence). The CDR3 sequence is 15 residues long. The V end was cut by 4 bases, the J end by 1 base, with 11 bases between. The CDR3 region has the DNA TGTGCCAGCAGCCGGAATGACAGGAACACCGGGGAGCTGTTTTTT. It yields the protein CASSRNDRNTGELFF.

The rearrangement uses TRBV9 and TRBJ2-3, with 8 positions matching TRBD2. This CDR3 has 16 amino acids. The V segment lost 0 bases and the J segment 2 bases; nucleotides outside the gene matches: 5. Germline values: CDR1 SGDLS, CDR2 YYNGEE. The CDR3 DNA sequence: TGTGCCAGCAGCGTAGGCGGGGGGACCTTCACAGATACGCAGTATTTT. This sequence encodes CASSVGGGTFTDTQYF.

This chain uses TRBV27 with TRBJ2-1, with 10 bases identical to TRBD2. In germline, CDR1 is MNHEY, CDR2 SMNVEV (reference sequence). This CDR3 has 18 amino acids. Trimming took 4 bases from V and 2 from J; bases not matched to a gene: 11. CDR3 DNA: TGTGCCAGCAGTTCCATTGGTTCCACTAGCGGGGCCTACAATGAGCAGTTCTTC. Residues: CASSSIGSTSGAYNEQFF.

This clonotype was seen only once. The J gene is TRBJ1-1, the V gene TRBV4-1; 7 nucleotides match TRBD1. Germline trimming cut 4 bases from V and 11 bases from J; bases unmatched to any gene: 4. The CDR3 sequence is 11 residues long. Germline V gives CDR1 MGHRA, CDR2 YSYEKL. The CDR3 coding sequence is TGCGCCAGCAGCCCGGGACAGCGGGCTTTCTTT. Amino acids: CASSPGQRAFF.

This chain joins TRBV30 and TRBJ2-6; D gene unclear. Deletions cut 3 bases from V and 0 bases from J, with 6 bases between. Germline loops: CDR1 GTSNPN, CDR2 SVGIG (reference sequence). There are 14 residues in the CDR3. CDR3 residues: CAWRKSSGANVLTF. CDR3 DNA sequence: TGTGCCTGGAGAAAGAGCTCTGGGGCCAACGTCCTGACTTTC.

The J gene is TRBJ2-7, the V gene TRBV20-1; D unresolved. The CDR3 loop spans 11 amino acids. V lost 6 bases and J 2 bases, leaving 8 bases between the germline ends. Germline V lookup: CDR1 DFQATT, CDR2 SNEGSKA (reference sequence). CDR3 DNA sequence: TGCAGTGCAAGTACTCCCTACGAGCAGTACTTC. As protein: CSASTPYEQYF.

This chain joins TRBV5-4 and TRBJ2-5; D unresolved. CDR3 size: 15 residues. V shed 0 bases and J shed 4 bases, with 13 bases lying between them. The germline V gene has CDR1 SGHNT and CDR2 YYREEE (reference sequence). In DNA form, the CDR3 reads TGTGCCAGCAGCTTGGTGCCCAACCGCCGAGAGACCCAGTACTTC. Protein sequence: CASSLVPNRRETQYF.

The V gene is TRBV14, the J gene TRBJ1-1, with D unclear. The CDR3 is 15 amino acids. V lost 0 bases and J lost 8, with 16 bases in between. Germline CDR1 and CDR2: SGHDN and FVKESK. In nucleotides, the CDR3 is TGTGCCAGCAGCCAAGATATAATACCCTTGTCGGAAGCTTTCTTT. Its protein is CASSQDIIPLSEAFF.

The rearrangement uses TRBV18 and TRBJ2-5, with D hard to call. Trimming shortened V by 4 bases and J by 5 bases, and 11 bases separated the two germline ends. The CDR3 is 13 amino acids. Germline CDR1 and CDR2: KGHSH and LQKENI. The CDR3 DNA sequence: TGTGCCAGCTCACAGACGACGTCGGAGACCCAGTACTTC. Residues: CASSQTTSETQYF.

The chain employs TRBV4-3 and TRBJ2-6; D call uncertain. The CDR3 contains 15 residues. V lost 3 bases to trimming and J lost 0 bases, with 6 bases between them. Germline V gene data show CDR1 as LGHNA and CDR2 as YSLEER. The CDR3, as DNA: TGCGCCAGCAGCCAGGAAATCTCTGGGGCCAACGTCCTGACTTTC. It translates to CASSQEISGANVLTF.